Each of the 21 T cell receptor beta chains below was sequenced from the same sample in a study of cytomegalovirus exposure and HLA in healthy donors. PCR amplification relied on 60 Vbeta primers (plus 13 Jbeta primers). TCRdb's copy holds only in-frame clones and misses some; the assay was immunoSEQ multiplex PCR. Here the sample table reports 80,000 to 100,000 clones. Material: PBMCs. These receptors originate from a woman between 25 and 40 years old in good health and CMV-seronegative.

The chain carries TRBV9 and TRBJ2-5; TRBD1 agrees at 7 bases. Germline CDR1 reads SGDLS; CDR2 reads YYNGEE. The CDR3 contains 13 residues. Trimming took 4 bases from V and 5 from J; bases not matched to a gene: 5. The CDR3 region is CASSQDREETQYF. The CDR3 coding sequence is TGTGCCAGCAGCCAAGACAGGGAGGAGACCCAGTACTTC.

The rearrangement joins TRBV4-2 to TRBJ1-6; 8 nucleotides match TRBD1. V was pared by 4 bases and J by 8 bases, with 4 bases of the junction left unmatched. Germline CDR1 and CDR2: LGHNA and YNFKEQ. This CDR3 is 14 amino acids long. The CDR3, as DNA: TGTGCCAGCAGCCGCGACAGGGGCGATTCACCCCTCCACTTT. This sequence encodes CASSRDRGDSPLHF.

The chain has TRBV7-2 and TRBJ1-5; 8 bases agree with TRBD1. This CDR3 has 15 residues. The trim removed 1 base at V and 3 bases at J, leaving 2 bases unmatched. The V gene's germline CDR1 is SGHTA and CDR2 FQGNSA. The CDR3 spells CASSLGTGINQPQHF. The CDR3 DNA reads TGTGCCAGCAGCTTAGGGACAGGGATCAATCAGCCCCAGCATTTT.

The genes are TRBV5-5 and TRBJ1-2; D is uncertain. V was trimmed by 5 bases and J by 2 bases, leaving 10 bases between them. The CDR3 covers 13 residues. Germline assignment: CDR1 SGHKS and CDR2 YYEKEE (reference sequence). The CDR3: CASSHDINYGYTF. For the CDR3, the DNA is TGTGCCAGCAGTCACGACATCAACTATGGCTACACCTTC.

Written as DNA, the CDR3 is TGTGCCAGCATGCCTGTCAGCGGGAGAGGCAATGAGCAGTTCTTC. It specifies CASMPVSGRGNEQFF. This chain uses TRBV2 with TRBJ2-1; 8 bases align to TRBD2. The CDR3 totals 15 residues. V gave up 7 bases and J gave up 6 bases; unmatched junction bases: 11. Germline CDR1 and CDR2: SNHLY and FYNNEI.

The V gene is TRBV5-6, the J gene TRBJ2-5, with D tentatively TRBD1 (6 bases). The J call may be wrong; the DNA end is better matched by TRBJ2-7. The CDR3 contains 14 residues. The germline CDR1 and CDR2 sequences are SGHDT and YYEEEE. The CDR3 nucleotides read TGTGCCAGCAGCCTACGGGACACCTCCTACGAGCAGTACTTC. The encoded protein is CASSLRDTSYEQYF.

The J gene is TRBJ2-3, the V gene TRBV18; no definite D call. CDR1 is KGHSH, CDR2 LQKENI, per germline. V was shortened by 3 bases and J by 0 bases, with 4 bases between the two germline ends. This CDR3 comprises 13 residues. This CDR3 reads CASSPSSTDTQYF. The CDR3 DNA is TGTGCCAGCTCACCTTCTAGCACAGATACGCAGTATTTT.

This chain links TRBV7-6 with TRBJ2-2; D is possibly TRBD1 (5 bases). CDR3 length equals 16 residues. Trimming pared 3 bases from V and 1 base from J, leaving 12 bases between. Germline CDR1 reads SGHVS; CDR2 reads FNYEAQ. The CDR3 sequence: CASSFGVRGNTGELFF. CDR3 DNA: TGTGCCAGCAGCTTCGGTGTAAGGGGGAACACCGGGGAGCTGTTTTTT.

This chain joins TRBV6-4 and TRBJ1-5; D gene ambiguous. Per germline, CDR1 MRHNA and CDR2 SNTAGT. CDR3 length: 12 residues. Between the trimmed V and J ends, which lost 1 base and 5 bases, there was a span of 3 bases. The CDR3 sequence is CASSDFDQPQHF. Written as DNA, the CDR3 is TGTGCCAGCAGTGACTTCGATCAGCCCCAGCATTTT.

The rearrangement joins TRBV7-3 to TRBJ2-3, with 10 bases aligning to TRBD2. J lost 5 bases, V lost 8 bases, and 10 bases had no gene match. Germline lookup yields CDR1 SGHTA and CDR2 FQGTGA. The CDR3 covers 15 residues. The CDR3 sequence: CASGKGLAGVDTQYF. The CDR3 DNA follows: TGTGCCAGCGGGAAGGGGCTAGCGGGAGTAGATACGCAGTATTTT.

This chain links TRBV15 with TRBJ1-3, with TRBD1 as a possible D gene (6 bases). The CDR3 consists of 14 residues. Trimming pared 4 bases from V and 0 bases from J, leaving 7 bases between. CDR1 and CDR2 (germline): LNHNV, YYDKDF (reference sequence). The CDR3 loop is CATSTDSSGNTIYF. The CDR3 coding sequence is TGTGCCACCAGCACGGACAGCTCTGGAAACACCATATATTTT.

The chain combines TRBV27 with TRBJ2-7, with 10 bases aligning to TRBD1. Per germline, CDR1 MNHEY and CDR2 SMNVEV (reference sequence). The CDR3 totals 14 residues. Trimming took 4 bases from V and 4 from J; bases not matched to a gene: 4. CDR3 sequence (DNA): TGTGCCAGCAGTTCGGGACAGGGGAGATACGAGCAGTACTTC. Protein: CASSSGQGRYEQYF.

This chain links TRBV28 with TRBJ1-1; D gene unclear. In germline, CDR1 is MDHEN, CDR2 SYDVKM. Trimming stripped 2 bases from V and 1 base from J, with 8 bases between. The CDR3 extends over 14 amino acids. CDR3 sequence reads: CASSLGQENTEAFF. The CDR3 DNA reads TGTGCCAGCAGTTTAGGCCAAGAGAACACTGAAGCTTTCTTT.

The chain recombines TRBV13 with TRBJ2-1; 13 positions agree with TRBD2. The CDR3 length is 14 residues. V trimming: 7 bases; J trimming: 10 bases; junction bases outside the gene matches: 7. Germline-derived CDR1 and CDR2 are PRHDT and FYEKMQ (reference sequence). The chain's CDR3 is CASTVTSGRNEQFF. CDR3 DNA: TGTGCCAGCACGGTGACTAGCGGGAGGAACGAGCAGTTCTTC.

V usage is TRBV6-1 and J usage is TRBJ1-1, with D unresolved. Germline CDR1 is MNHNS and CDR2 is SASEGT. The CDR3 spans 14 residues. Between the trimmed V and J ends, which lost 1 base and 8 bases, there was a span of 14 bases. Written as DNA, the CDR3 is TGTGCCAGCAGTGAAGGAGGTACCAGTAGGGAAGCTTTCTTT. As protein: CASSEGGTSREAFF.

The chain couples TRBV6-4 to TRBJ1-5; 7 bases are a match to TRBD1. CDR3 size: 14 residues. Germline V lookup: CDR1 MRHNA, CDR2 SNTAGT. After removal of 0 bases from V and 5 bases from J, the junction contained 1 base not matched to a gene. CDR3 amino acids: CASSDSGGDQPQHF. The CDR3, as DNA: TGTGCCAGCAGTGACTCAGGGGGCGATCAGCCCCAGCATTTT.

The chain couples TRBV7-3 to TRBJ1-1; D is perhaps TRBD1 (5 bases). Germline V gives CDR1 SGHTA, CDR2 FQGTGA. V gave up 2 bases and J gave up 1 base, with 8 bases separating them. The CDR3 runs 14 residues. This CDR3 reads CASSLVGGNTEAFF. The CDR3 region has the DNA TGTGCCAGCAGCTTAGTGGGGGGGAACACTGAAGCTTTCTTT.

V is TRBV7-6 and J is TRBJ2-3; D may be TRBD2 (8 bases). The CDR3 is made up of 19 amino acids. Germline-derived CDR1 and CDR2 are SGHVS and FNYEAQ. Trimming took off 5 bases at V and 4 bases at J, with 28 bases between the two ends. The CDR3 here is CASSPTGLRRRGVPDTQYF. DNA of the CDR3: TGTGCCAGCAGCCCGACAGGGTTGCGTAGGCGGGGGGTTCCAGATACGCAGTATTTT.

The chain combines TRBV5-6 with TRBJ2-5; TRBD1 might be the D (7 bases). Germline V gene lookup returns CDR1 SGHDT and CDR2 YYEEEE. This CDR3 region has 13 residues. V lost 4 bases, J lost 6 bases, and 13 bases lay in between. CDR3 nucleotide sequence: TGTGCCAGCAGCCCACCAGGGGGGCAGACCCAGTACTTC. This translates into CASSPPGGQTQYF.

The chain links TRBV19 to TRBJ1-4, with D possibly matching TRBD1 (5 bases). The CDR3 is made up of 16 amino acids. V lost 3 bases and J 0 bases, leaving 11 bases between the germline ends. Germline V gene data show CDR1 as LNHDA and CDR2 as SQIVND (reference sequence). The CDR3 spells CASSITTQATNEKLFF. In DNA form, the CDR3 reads TGTGCCAGTAGTATTACTACACAGGCAACTAATGAAAAACTGTTTTTT.

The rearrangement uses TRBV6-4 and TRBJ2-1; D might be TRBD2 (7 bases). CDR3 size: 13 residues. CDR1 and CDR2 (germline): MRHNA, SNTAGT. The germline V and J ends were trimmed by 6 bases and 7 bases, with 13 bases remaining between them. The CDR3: CASSRGGGNEQFF. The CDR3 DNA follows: TGTGCCAGCAGCCGGGGAGGGGGTAATGAGCAGTTCTTC.